These 17 T cell receptor beta chains were all obtained from the same sample, sequenced in a study of spatial heterogeneity in lung cancer. Time point described: sample taken at primary tumor resection. TCRdb processed the 5' RACE reads anew with MiXCR; each CDR3 protein has one entry. The profile shows roughly 1,800 distinct CDR3 sequences, roughly 23% of them singletons. The input for sequencing was normal lung tissue next to the tumor, taken at surgery. The origin of the receptors is a male donor with early-stage non-small cell lung cancer.

This clonotype is judged medium-sized. This chain links TRBV6-2 or TRBV6-3 with TRBJ2-1; 7 bases match TRBD2. Trimming at V came to 4 bases and at J to 9 bases, leaving 12 bases not matched to a gene. This CDR3 is built from 15 residues. Germline V gene lookup returns CDR1 MNHEY and CDR2 SVGEGT. CDR3 amino acids: CASSFRGRGWSEQFF. CDR3 sequence (DNA): TGTGCCAGCAGTTTCCGAGGGAGGGGCTGGTCTGAGCAGTTCTTC.

The chain joins TRBV30 to TRBJ1-2, with D possibly matching TRBD1 (5 bases). The CDR3 length is 12 residues. V lost 4 bases to trimming and J lost 7 bases, with 13 bases between them. The germline V gene encodes CDR1 GTSNPN and CDR2 SVGIG (reference sequence). The CDR3 protein is CAWMFPGFGYTF. CDR3 DNA sequence: TGTGCCTGGATGTTCCCAGGGTTTGGCTACACCTTC. Based on the CDR3 plus reference TRBV30 and TRBJ1-2, the full variable domain is SQTIHQWPATLVQPVGSPLSLECTVEGTSNPNLYWYRQAAGRGLQLLFYSVGIGQISSEVPQNLSASRPQDRQFILSSKKLLLSDSGFYLCAWMFPGFGYTFGSGTRLTVV.

In this sample, this clonotype is large. The V call is TRBV29-1, the J call TRBJ2-6; 12 bases fit TRBD2. In germline, CDR1 is SQVTM, CDR2 ANQGSEA. This CDR3 contains 18 residues. V was clipped by 4 bases and J by 2 bases; unmatched bases: 9. Here the CDR3 DNA reads TGCAGCGTTGTTTGGGCTAGCGGGGGGGCAACTGGGGCCAACGTCCTGACTTTC. Translated: CSVVWASGGATGANVLTF.

Sample share makes this clonotype medium-sized. This chain links TRBV20-1 with TRBJ1-5; 9 nucleotides agree with TRBD1. Looked up from germline, CDR1 is DFQATT and CDR2 is SNEGSKA (reference sequence). There are 14 residues in the CDR3. The trim removed 5 bases at V and 4 bases at J, leaving 6 bases unmatched. CDR3 amino acids: CSADRDRENQPQHF. CDR3 nucleotides: TGCAGTGCTGACCGGGACAGGGAAAATCAGCCCCAGCATTTT.

This clonotype was observed at least ten times. The chain recombines TRBV7-6 with TRBJ2-1; tentative D call: TRBD1 (6 bases). Germline-derived CDR1 and CDR2 are SGHVS and FNYEAQ. The V end was cut by 5 bases, the J end by 8 bases, with 19 bases between. The CDR3 consists of 15 residues. The DNA for the CDR3 is TGTGCCAGCAGCCCAGGGGCTAGCATTGGGGATGAGCAGTTCTTC. It encodes CASSPGASIGDEQFF.

V is TRBV6-2 or TRBV6-3 and J is TRBJ2-7, with D uncertain. With 6 bases removed from V and 3 bases from J, the gap between germline ends came to 12 bases. CDR1 and CDR2 from the germline V gene are MNHEY and SVGEGT. The CDR3 covers 13 residues. DNA for the CDR3: TGTGCCAGCAGGCTGACTGCTGTCTACGAGCAGTACTTC. It is translated as CASRLTAVYEQYF.

This clonotype was picked up a small number of times. CDR3 coding DNA: TGTGCCAGCAGCCCCCGCGGACGGACCTCCTATGGCTACACCTTC. Its protein product is CASSPRGRTSYGYTF. V gene TRBV28 combines with J gene TRBJ1-2, with D uncertain. The CDR3 is 15 residues long. In germline, CDR1 is MDHEN, CDR2 SYDVKM. Trimming took 6 bases from V and 4 from J, leaving 18 bases between them.

J is TRBJ2-7 and V is TRBV5-6; 7 nucleotides agree with TRBD1. The CDR3 extends over 14 amino acids. After removal of 4 bases from V and 7 bases from J, the junction contained 11 bases not matched to a gene. Germline V gives CDR1 SGHDT, CDR2 YYEEEE. CDR3 protein: CASSGTDRLGEQYF. The CDR3 DNA follows: TGTGCCAGCAGCGGAACGGACAGGTTGGGAGAGCAGTACTTC.

This clonotype was detected a few times. The CDR3 protein is CASRFAGTGDPYEQYF. CDR3 nucleotides: TGTGCCAGCAGATTTGCCGGGACAGGAGACCCCTACGAGCAGTACTTC. The V gene is TRBV6-2 or TRBV6-3, the J gene TRBJ2-7; 8 bases agree with TRBD1. The CDR3 is 16 residues long. Germline-derived CDR1 and CDR2 are MNHEY and SVGEGT. With V trimmed by 6 bases and J by 2 bases, 12 bases remained unmatched.

This clonotype is categorized as medium-sized. The genes are TRBV29-1 and TRBJ2-3, with 8 bases matching TRBD1. The CDR3 sequence is 13 residues long. Germline V gene data show CDR1 as SQVTM and CDR2 as ANQGSEA. J gave up 5 bases and V 3 bases, and 4 bases lay outside the gene matches. CDR3 bases: TGCAGCGTTGACCAGGGGGCAATAGATACGCAGTATTTT. Its protein product is CSVDQGAIDTQYF.

This clonotype is judged medium-sized. V is TRBV7-2 and J is TRBJ1-2; tentatively, D is TRBD1 (5 bases). The CDR3 sequence is 13 residues long. Deletions cut 1 base from V and 4 bases from J, with 7 bases between. Germline values: CDR1 SGHTA, CDR2 FQGNSA. The CDR3 loop reads CASSLGGSYGYTF. DNA of the CDR3: TGTGCCAGCAGCTTAGGGGGGTCCTATGGCTACACCTTC.

This clonotype has a handful of counts. This sequence joins TRBV20-1 and TRBJ2-3; weak D call: TRBD2 (6 bases). CDR1 DFQATT and CDR2 SNEGSKA come from the germline V gene (reference sequence). Trimming stripped 7 bases from V and 0 bases from J, with 11 bases between. This CDR3 spans 13 amino acids. For the CDR3, the DNA is TGCAGTGTTCCAAGCGGGAGCACAGATACGCAGTATTTT. Its translation is CSVPSGSTDTQYF.

V is TRBV11-3 and J is TRBJ2-3; possible D gene TRBD2, 7 bases. Trimming took 5 bases from V and 3 from J, leaving 15 bases between them. This CDR3 has 15 residues. CDR1 is SGHNT, CDR2 YENEEA, per germline. CDR3 protein: CASSEGGLETDTQYF. In nucleotides, the CDR3 is TGTGCCAGCAGCGAGGGGGGGCTTGAGACAGATACGCAGTATTTT.

This CDR3 is CASSRAGGGDEQFF. The CDR3 nucleotides read TGTGCCAGCAGCCGAGCAGGGGGCGGGGATGAGCAGTTCTTC. The chain uses TRBV7-8 and TRBJ2-1; TRBD1 matches 8 bases. Germline V lookup: CDR1 SGHVS, CDR2 FQNEAQ. The CDR3 is made up of 14 amino acids. The J segment lost 8 bases and the V segment lost 5 bases, leaving 8 bases of the junction unmatched.

The J gene is TRBJ2-1, the V gene TRBV5-1, with 8 bases fitting TRBD2. The germline gives CDR1 SGHRS, CDR2 YFSETQ. The J segment lost 8 bases and the V segment lost 3 bases, leaving 4 bases of the junction unmatched. The CDR3 runs to 13 residues. CDR3 nucleotides: TGCGCCAGCAGCTACGGGGGGGCTGATGAGCAGTTCTTC. Translated, it gives CASSYGGADEQFF.

In its sample, this clonotype ranks as medium-sized (0.01 to 0.1%). The genes are TRBV4-1 and TRBJ2-5; perhaps TRBD2 as D (6 bases). The germline V and J ends were trimmed by 6 bases and 2 bases, with 13 bases remaining between them. The CDR3 covers 14 residues. The germline CDR1 and CDR2 sequences are MGHRA and YSYEKL. In DNA, the CDR3 is TGCGCCAGCAGTAGAGGGACTGTACAAGAGACCCAGTACTTC. Translation gives CASSRGTVQETQYF.

The CDR3 coding sequence is TGTGCCAGCAGTTTACAAGGACTCAAAAACATTCAGTACTTC. Its protein product is CASSLQGLKNIQYF. The genes are TRBV28 and TRBJ2-4, with D possibly matching TRBD2 (5 bases). The V gene lost 2 bases and the J gene lost 3 bases, with 8 bases spanning the gap. The CDR3 is 14 amino acids. CDR1 is MDHEN, CDR2 SYDVKM, per germline.